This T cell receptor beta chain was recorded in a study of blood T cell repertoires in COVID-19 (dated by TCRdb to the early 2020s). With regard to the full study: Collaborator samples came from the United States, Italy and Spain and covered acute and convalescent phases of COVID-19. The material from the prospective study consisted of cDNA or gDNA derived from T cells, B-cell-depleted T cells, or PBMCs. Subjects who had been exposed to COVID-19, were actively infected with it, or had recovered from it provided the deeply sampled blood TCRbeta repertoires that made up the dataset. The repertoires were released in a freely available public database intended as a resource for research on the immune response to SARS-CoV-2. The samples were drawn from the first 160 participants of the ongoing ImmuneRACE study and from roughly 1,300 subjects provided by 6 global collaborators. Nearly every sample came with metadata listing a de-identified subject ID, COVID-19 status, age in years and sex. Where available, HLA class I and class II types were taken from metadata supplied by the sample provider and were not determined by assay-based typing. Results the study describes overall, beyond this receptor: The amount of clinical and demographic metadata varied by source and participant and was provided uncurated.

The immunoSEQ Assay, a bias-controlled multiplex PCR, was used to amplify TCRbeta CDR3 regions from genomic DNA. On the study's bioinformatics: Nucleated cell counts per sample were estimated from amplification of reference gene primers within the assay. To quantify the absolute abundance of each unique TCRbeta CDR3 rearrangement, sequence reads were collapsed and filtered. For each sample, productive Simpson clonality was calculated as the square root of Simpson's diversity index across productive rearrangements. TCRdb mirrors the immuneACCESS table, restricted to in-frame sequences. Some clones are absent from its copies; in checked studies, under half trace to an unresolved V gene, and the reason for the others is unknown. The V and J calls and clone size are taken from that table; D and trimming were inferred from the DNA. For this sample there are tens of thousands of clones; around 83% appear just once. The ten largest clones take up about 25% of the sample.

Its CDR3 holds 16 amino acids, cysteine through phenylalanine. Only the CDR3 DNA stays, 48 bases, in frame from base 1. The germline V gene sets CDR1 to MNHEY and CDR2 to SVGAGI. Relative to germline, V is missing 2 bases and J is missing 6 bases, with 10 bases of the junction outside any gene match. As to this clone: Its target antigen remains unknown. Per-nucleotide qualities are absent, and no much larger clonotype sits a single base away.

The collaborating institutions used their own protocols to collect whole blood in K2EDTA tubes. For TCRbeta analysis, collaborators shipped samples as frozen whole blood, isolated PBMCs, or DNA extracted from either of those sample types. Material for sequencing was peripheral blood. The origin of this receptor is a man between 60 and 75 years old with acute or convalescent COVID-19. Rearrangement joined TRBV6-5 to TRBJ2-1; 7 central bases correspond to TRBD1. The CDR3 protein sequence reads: CASSYGQGVASNEQFF. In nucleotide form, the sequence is TGTGCCAGCAGTTACGGGCAGGGGGTCGCGAGCAATGAGCAGTTCTTC.